This is a list of T cell receptor beta chains from one sample in a study of CD8 T cells in ankylosing spondylitis. Each CDR3 protein gets one entry after TCRdb re-called the 5' RACE reads with MiXCR. The profile shows 240,000 or so distinct CDR3 sequences, roughly 10% of them singletons. Sequenced: blood, either unsorted or a sorted T cell fraction (not recorded which). The receptor source for this set is a male donor with ankylosing spondylitis or in good health (not recorded which). CDR3s include the opening cysteine and the closing phenylalanine or tryptophan. D genes are given only for firm matches. Only some rows state a clone size, as once, few, many or a class for expanded clones.

d_call: TRBD2; v_call: TRBV20-1; j_call: TRBJ2-3; clone_size: many; cdr3_nt: TGCAGTGCTATAGCGGGGGGCATGGGAACAGATACGCAGTATTTT; cdr3_aa: CSAIAGGMGTDTQYF
d_call: -; v_call: TRBV5-5; j_call: TRBJ1-1; clone_size: many; cdr3_nt: TGTGCCAGCAGCTTGATTGGGGCCACTGAAGCTTTCTTT; cdr3_aa: CASSLIGATEAFF
d_call: -; v_call: TRBV27; j_call: TRBJ2-2; clone_size: many; cdr3_nt: TGTGCCAGCCGTTTCGGGCAGGGGACTAACGGGGAGCTGTTTTTT; cdr3_aa: CASRFGQGTNGELFF
d_call: TRBD1; v_call: TRBV10-3; j_call: TRBJ2-1; clone_size: -; cdr3_nt: TGTGCCATCAGCGGGACAGGGGGCGGGCTGGATGAGCAGTTCTTC; cdr3_aa: CAISGTGGGLDEQFF
d_call: TRBD2; v_call: TRBV10-3; j_call: TRBJ2-2; clone_size: many; cdr3_nt: TGTGCCATCAGTGTTGGTAGCGGGACTACCAACACCGGGGAGCTGTTTTTT; cdr3_aa: CAISVGSGTTNTGELFF
d_call: TRBD1; v_call: TRBV18; j_call: TRBJ1-5; clone_size: -; cdr3_nt: TGTGCCAGCTCACCAGGATCAGGGGGCGGACAGCCCCAGCATTTT; cdr3_aa: CASSPGSGGGQPQHF
d_call: TRBD2; v_call: TRBV18; j_call: TRBJ2-1; clone_size: few; cdr3_nt: TGTGCCAGCTCATCCCTACTAGCGAGCTCCTACAATGAGCAGTTCTTC; cdr3_aa: CASSSLLASSYNEQFF
d_call: TRBD1; v_call: TRBV20-1; j_call: TRBJ1-1; clone_size: many; cdr3_nt: TGCAGTGCTAGAGGACAGGGAAGGGGTGAAGCTTTCTTT; cdr3_aa: CSARGQGRGEAFF
d_call: TRBD2; v_call: TRBV6-1; j_call: TRBJ2-1; clone_size: many; cdr3_nt: TGTGCCAGCAGCCTAGCGGGAGGGGGTGAGCAGTTCTTC; cdr3_aa: CASSLAGGGEQFF
d_call: -; v_call: TRBV20-1; j_call: TRBJ2-1; clone_size: many; cdr3_nt: TGCAGTGCTGTCACCCTAGCTCTTAGCGATGAGCAGTTCTTC; cdr3_aa: CSAVTLALSDEQFF
d_call: -; v_call: TRBV5-1; j_call: TRBJ2-3; clone_size: many; cdr3_nt: TGCGCCAGCAGCCCGGACTCGAGAAGCACAGATACGCAGTATTTT; cdr3_aa: CASSPDSRSTDTQYF
d_call: -; v_call: TRBV20-1; j_call: TRBJ2-1; clone_size: few; cdr3_nt: TGCAGTGCTAGAGGGGCGGAAGCCTACAATGAGCAGTTCTTC; cdr3_aa: CSARGAEAYNEQFF
d_call: -; v_call: TRBV11-2; j_call: TRBJ2-1; clone_size: few; cdr3_nt: TGTGCCAGCAGCCGTAGGGGCGGAGAAGTTACTTACAATGAGCAGTTCTTC; cdr3_aa: CASSRRGGEVTYNEQFF
d_call: -; v_call: TRBV20-1; j_call: TRBJ1-1; clone_size: many; cdr3_nt: TGCAGTGCTAGAGATTCCGGGGTTTACACTGAAGCTTTCTTT; cdr3_aa: CSARDSGVYTEAFF
d_call: -; v_call: TRBV15; j_call: TRBJ1-2; clone_size: medium-sized; cdr3_nt: TGTGCCACCAGCAGAGAGCGGGTAACGGTTGGCTACACCTTC; cdr3_aa: CATSRERVTVGYTF
d_call: -; v_call: TRBV6-1; j_call: TRBJ1-5; clone_size: many; cdr3_nt: TGTGCCAGCAGTCGTCACAGGGAGTGGAGCAATCAGCCCCAGCATTTT; cdr3_aa: CASSRHREWSNQPQHF
d_call: TRBD1; v_call: TRBV4-1; j_call: TRBJ1-2; clone_size: many; cdr3_nt: TGCGCCAGCAGCCAGACCACGGGACAGCTTGACTATGGCTACACCTTC; cdr3_aa: CASSQTTGQLDYGYTF
d_call: -; v_call: TRBV19; j_call: TRBJ1-1; clone_size: few; cdr3_nt: TGTGCCAGTAGTATTGCAGGGGCTGAAGCTTTCTTT; cdr3_aa: CASSIAGAEAFF
d_call: -; v_call: TRBV19; j_call: TRBJ2-1; clone_size: -; cdr3_nt: TGTGCCAGTAGTATAGGGGTCGGATACAATGAGCAGTTCTTC; cdr3_aa: CASSIGVGYNEQFF
d_call: TRBD1; v_call: TRBV3-1; j_call: TRBJ2-2; clone_size: few; cdr3_nt: TGTGCCAGCAGCACCCACAGGGGGAACACCGGGGAGCTGTTTTTT; cdr3_aa: CASSTHRGNTGELFF
d_call: -; v_call: TRBV20-1; j_call: TRBJ1-5; clone_size: few; cdr3_nt: TGCAGTGCTACCCGGGACGGGAACAATCAGCCCCAGCATTTT; cdr3_aa: CSATRDGNNQPQHF
d_call: TRBD2; v_call: TRBV2; j_call: TRBJ2-1; clone_size: many; cdr3_nt: TGTGCCAGCAGTGAGGGGACTAGCCTGTTCTTC; cdr3_aa: CASSEGTSLFF
d_call: TRBD2; v_call: TRBV5-1; j_call: TRBJ2-7; clone_size: many; cdr3_nt: TGCGCCAGCAGCCCCGGTAGCGGGAGAACTTCCGAGCAGTACTTC; cdr3_aa: CASSPGSGRTSEQYF
d_call: -; v_call: TRBV5-5; j_call: TRBJ2-5; clone_size: few; cdr3_nt: TGTGCCAGCAGCGGGGGACTCCGAGGGGCCCAGTACTTC; cdr3_aa: CASSGGLRGAQYF
d_call: TRBD2; v_call: TRBV20-1; j_call: TRBJ2-2; clone_size: many; cdr3_nt: TGCAGTGCTAGAGAGTTGGCTAGCGGGAGTGGGGTCACCGGGGAGCTGTTTTTT; cdr3_aa: CSARELASGSGVTGELFF
d_call: -; v_call: TRBV9; j_call: TRBJ1-5; clone_size: many; cdr3_nt: TGTGCCAGCAGCGTAGCCGAGAAATATCAGCCCCAGCATTTT; cdr3_aa: CASSVAEKYQPQHF
d_call: TRBD1; v_call: TRBV3-1; j_call: TRBJ2-7; clone_size: many; cdr3_nt: TGTGCCAGCAGCCCAGGGACAGCCTACGAGCAGTACTTC; cdr3_aa: CASSPGTAYEQYF
d_call: -; v_call: TRBV7-9; j_call: TRBJ2-1; clone_size: many; cdr3_nt: TGTGCCAGCAGCTCCGTAGTGTGGAATGAGCAGTTCTTC; cdr3_aa: CASSSVVWNEQFF
d_call: TRBD2; v_call: TRBV9; j_call: TRBJ2-3; clone_size: many; cdr3_nt: TGCGCCAGCAGCGCTGGACTAGCCACAGATACGCAGTATTTT; cdr3_aa: CASSAGLATDTQYF
d_call: -; v_call: TRBV28; j_call: TRBJ2-5; clone_size: many; cdr3_nt: TGTGCCAGCAGTGCTTCCCGGGACTTCCAAGAGACCCAGTACTTC; cdr3_aa: CASSASRDFQETQYF
d_call: -; v_call: TRBV2; j_call: TRBJ2-1; clone_size: -; cdr3_nt: TGTGCCAGCAGTGATCGGTCCTACAATGAGCAGTTCTTC; cdr3_aa: CASSDRSYNEQFF
d_call: -; v_call: TRBV7-6; j_call: TRBJ2-1; clone_size: few; cdr3_nt: TGTGCCAGCAGCAGATTCGTCGGGGCCAGGGGGGATTACAATGAGCAGTTCTTC; cdr3_aa: CASSRFVGARGDYNEQFF
d_call: TRBD2; v_call: TRBV3-1; j_call: TRBJ2-1; clone_size: -; cdr3_nt: TGTGCCAGCAGCCCGACTAGCGGGGGGACTGTTGAGCAGTTCTTC; cdr3_aa: CASSPTSGGTVEQFF
d_call: -; v_call: TRBV4-1; j_call: TRBJ2-3; clone_size: many; cdr3_nt: TGCGCCAGCAGCCAAGATAAGGGGGACTTGGAGGTGTATTTT; cdr3_aa: CASSQDKGDLEVYF
d_call: TRBD2; v_call: TRBV7-3; j_call: TRBJ2-2; clone_size: few; cdr3_nt: TGTGCCAGCCAACTAGCGGGAGGCGCGAACACCGGGGAGCTGTTTTTT; cdr3_aa: CASQLAGGANTGELFF
d_call: -; v_call: TRBV7-6; j_call: TRBJ1-5; clone_size: many; cdr3_nt: TGTGCCAGCAGCTTATTTAGCAATCAGCCCCAGCATTTT; cdr3_aa: CASSLFSNQPQHF
d_call: -; v_call: TRBV24-1; j_call: TRBJ2-1; clone_size: many; cdr3_nt: TGTGCCACCAGTGATTCGATGGACTACCACTCCTACAATGAGCAGTTCTTC; cdr3_aa: CATSDSMDYHSYNEQFF
d_call: -; v_call: TRBV12-3/TRBV12-4; j_call: TRBJ2-1; clone_size: -; cdr3_nt: TGTGCCAGCAACTTAAGACAGCAAATCCTGAATGAGCAGTTCTTC; cdr3_aa: CASNLRQQILNEQFF
d_call: -; v_call: TRBV3-1; j_call: TRBJ1-1; clone_size: many; cdr3_nt: TGTGCCAGCAGCCGTGGCCCGGGGTTTAGAACTGAAGCTTTCTTT; cdr3_aa: CASSRGPGFRTEAFF
d_call: -; v_call: TRBV6-7; j_call: TRBJ2-7; clone_size: few; cdr3_nt: TGTGCCAGCAGTGAAACCTACAGGGCTTCTTCCTACGAGCAGTACTTC; cdr3_aa: CASSETYRASSYEQYF
d_call: -; v_call: TRBV7-9; j_call: TRBJ2-3; clone_size: once; cdr3_nt: TGTGCCAGCAGCCAGACAACTAGCACAGATACGCAGTATTTT; cdr3_aa: CASSQTTSTDTQYF
d_call: TRBD1; v_call: TRBV5-1; j_call: TRBJ2-2; clone_size: many; cdr3_nt: TGCGCCAGTGTACCCGGGACAGTCAACACCGGGGAGCTGTTTTTT; cdr3_aa: CASVPGTVNTGELFF
d_call: -; v_call: TRBV15; j_call: TRBJ1-5; clone_size: many; cdr3_nt: TGTGCCACCAGCAGAGATGGGCAGGATATAAATCAGCCCCAGCATTTT; cdr3_aa: CATSRDGQDINQPQHF
d_call: -; v_call: TRBV10-3; j_call: TRBJ2-5; clone_size: many; cdr3_nt: TGTGCCATCAGTGCCGCCTCCGCCCGGGGTGGGGAGACCCAGTACTTC; cdr3_aa: CAISAASARGGETQYF
d_call: TRBD2; v_call: TRBV19; j_call: TRBJ2-1; clone_size: few; cdr3_nt: TGTGCCAGTAGTGCCTCGGGACTAGCGGGAGTTGAGCAGTTCTTC; cdr3_aa: CASSASGLAGVEQFF
d_call: TRBD2; v_call: TRBV7-8; j_call: TRBJ2-1; clone_size: few; cdr3_nt: TGTGCCAGCAGCCCCCAGGGCGGGGGGCTCTACAATGAGCAGTTCTTC; cdr3_aa: CASSPQGGGLYNEQFF
d_call: TRBD2; v_call: TRBV4-2; j_call: TRBJ2-2; clone_size: many; cdr3_nt: TGTGCCAGCAGCCGGCTTACGGGGGGGCTTACCGGGGAGCTGTTTTTT; cdr3_aa: CASSRLTGGLTGELFF
d_call: TRBD1; v_call: TRBV5-1; j_call: TRBJ1-2; clone_size: many; cdr3_nt: TGCGCCAGCAGCTTGGATGGGACAGGATATGGCTACACCTTC; cdr3_aa: CASSLDGTGYGYTF
d_call: -; v_call: TRBV5-6; j_call: TRBJ2-3; clone_size: -; cdr3_nt: TGTGCCATGAGCCCAGGGCGCGTGGATACGCAGTATTTT; cdr3_aa: CAMSPGRVDTQYF
d_call: TRBD2; v_call: TRBV5-4; j_call: TRBJ2-3; clone_size: many; cdr3_nt: TGTGCCAGCAGAATAAAGACGGGGGGAGATACGCAGTATTTT; cdr3_aa: CASRIKTGGDTQYF
d_call: -; v_call: TRBV28; j_call: TRBJ1-3; clone_size: -; cdr3_nt: TGTGCCAGCAGTGGAACAGGGTCCTCTGGAAACACCATATATTTT; cdr3_aa: CASSGTGSSGNTIYF
d_call: -; v_call: TRBV20-1; j_call: TRBJ2-7; clone_size: many; cdr3_nt: TGCAGTGCTAGGAGAACAGACTCGTACGAGCAGTACTTC; cdr3_aa: CSARRTDSYEQYF
d_call: -; v_call: TRBV29-1; j_call: TRBJ2-1; clone_size: few; cdr3_nt: TGCAGCGTTGCGGGCGGCGATGAGCAGTTCTTC; cdr3_aa: CSVAGGDEQFF
d_call: TRBD2; v_call: TRBV15; j_call: TRBJ2-7; clone_size: many; cdr3_nt: TGTGCCACCAGCAGAGCATTAGCGGGACCCGCCTACGAGCAGTACTTC; cdr3_aa: CATSRALAGPAYEQYF
d_call: -; v_call: TRBV27; j_call: TRBJ1-5; clone_size: -; cdr3_nt: TGTGCCAGCAGTCAAGGGGTGAGCAATCAGCCCCAGCATTTT; cdr3_aa: CASSQGVSNQPQHF
d_call: -; v_call: TRBV5-6; j_call: TRBJ2-5; clone_size: many; cdr3_nt: TGTGCCAGCCACAGGGTAGGAGAGACCCAGTACTTC; cdr3_aa: CASHRVGETQYF